The T cell receptor (beta chain) described here comes from a study of PD-L1 blockade in urothelial cancer. Study background: Atezolizumab therapy began for patients in about 2014, dosed at 1,200 mg intravenously every 3 weeks. Blood analysis took place 3 weeks (second dose) and 6 weeks after treatment start. Overall study results and limits: By 3 weeks, tumor-associated blood clones had expanded more in durable-benefit patients.

The CDR3 sequence is 15 residues long. From germline, CDR1 is LNHDA and CDR2 SQIVND (reference sequence). V dropped 1 base and J dropped 2 bases, with 10 bases sitting between them. This clone was found once. Antigen specificity is unknown. Some clones are missing from TCRdb's copy, which holds only in-frame ones; the method was immunoSEQ multiplex PCR. Here the sample spans 75,000 to 95,000 clones, over 90% being singletons. The sample here was PBMCs, taken around atezolizumab (anti-PD-L1) treatment. This sequence joins TRBV19 and TRBJ2-3, with D maybe TRBD1 (5 bases). This receptor was taken from a man aged 55 to 69 with urothelial cancer. CDR3 protein: CASSIAGQLTDTQYF. The CDR3 DNA reads as TGTGCCAGTAGTATAGCCGGACAACTCACAGATACGCAGTATTTT.